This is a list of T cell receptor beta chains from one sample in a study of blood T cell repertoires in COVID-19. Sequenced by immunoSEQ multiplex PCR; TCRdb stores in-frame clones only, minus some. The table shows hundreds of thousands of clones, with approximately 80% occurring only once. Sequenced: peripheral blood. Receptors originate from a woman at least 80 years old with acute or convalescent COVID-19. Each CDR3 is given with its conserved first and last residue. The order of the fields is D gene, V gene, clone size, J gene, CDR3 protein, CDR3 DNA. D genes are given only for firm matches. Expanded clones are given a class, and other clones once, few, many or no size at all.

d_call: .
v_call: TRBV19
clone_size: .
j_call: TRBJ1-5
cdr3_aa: CASSMSLMNQPQHF
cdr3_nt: TGTGCCAGTAGTATGTCACTAATGAATCAGCCCCAGCATTTT

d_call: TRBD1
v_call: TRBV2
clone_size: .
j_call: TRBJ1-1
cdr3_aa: CASSRQGRDTEAFF
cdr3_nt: TGTGCCAGCAGCCGACAGGGGAGGGACACTGAAGCTTTCTTT

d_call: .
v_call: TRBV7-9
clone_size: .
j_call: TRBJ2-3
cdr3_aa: CASSLQRDRDTQYF
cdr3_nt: TGTGCCAGCAGCTTACAGCGGGACAGGGATACGCAGTATTTT

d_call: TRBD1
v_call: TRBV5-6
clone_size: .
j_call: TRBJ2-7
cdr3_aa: CASRPGTGFFEQYF
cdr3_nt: TGTGCCAGCAGGCCAGGGACAGGGTTTTTCGAGCAGTACTTC

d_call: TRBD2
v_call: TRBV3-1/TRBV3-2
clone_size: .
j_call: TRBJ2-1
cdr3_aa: CASSRLANEQFF
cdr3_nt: TGTGCCAGCAGCCGACTAGCGAATGAGCAGTTCTTC

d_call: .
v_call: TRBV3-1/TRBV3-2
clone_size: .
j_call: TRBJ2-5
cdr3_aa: CAARGRETQYF
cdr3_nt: TGTGCCGCGCGGGGGCGTGAGACCCAGTACTTC

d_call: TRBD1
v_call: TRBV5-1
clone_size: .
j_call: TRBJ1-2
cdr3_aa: CASSTGQTYGYTF
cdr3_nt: TGCGCCAGCAGCACGGGACAGACGTATGGCTACACCTTC

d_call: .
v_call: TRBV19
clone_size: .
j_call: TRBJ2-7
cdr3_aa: CASSMTVSSYEQYF
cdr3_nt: TGTGCCAGTAGTATGACAGTGAGCTCCTACGAGCAGTACTTC

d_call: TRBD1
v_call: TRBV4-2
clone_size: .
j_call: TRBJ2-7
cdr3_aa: CASSQETTGTGGEQYF
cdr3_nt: TGTGCCAGCAGCCAAGAGACAACCGGGACAGGGGGCGAGCAGTACTTC

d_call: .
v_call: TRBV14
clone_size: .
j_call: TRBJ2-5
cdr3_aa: CASSQEVDYLGTQYF
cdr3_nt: TGTGCCAGCAGCCAAGAGGTGGACTACCTAGGGACCCAGTACTTC

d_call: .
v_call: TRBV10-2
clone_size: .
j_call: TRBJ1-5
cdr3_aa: CASSEGAGNQPQHF
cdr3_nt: TGCGCCAGCAGTGAGGGGGCAGGGAATCAGCCCCAGCATTTT

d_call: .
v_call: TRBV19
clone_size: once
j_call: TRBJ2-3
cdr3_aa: CASSKIGGGDTQYF
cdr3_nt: TGTGCCAGTAGTAAGATCGGGGGTGGCGATACGCAGTATTTT

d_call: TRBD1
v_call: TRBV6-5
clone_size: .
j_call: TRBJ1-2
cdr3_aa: CASSYSETGPYGYTF
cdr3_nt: TGTGCCAGCAGTTACTCCGAGACAGGGCCATATGGCTACACCTTC

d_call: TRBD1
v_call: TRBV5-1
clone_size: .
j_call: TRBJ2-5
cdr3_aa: CASSRSGQPQETQYF
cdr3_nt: TGCGCCAGCAGCCGCTCGGGACAGCCTCAAGAGACCCAGTACTTC

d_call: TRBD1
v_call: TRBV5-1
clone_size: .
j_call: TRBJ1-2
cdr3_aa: CASSLARQGARGYTF
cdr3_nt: TGCGCCAGCAGCTTGGCCAGGCAGGGGGCGCGAGGCTACACCTTC

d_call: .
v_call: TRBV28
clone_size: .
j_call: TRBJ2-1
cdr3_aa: CASSLRQPEGNEQFF
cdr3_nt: TGTGCCAGCAGTTTAAGACAGCCGGAAGGCAATGAGCAGTTCTTC

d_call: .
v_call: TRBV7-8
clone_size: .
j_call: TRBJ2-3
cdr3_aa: CASSRQPRPNTDTQYF
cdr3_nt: TGTGCCAGCAGCCGGCAACCGCGGCCGAACACAGATACGCAGTATTTT

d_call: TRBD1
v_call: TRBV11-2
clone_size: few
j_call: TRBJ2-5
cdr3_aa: CASRNRDRGYQETQYF
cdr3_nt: TGTGCCAGCAGAAACCGGGACAGGGGGTACCAAGAGACCCAGTACTTC

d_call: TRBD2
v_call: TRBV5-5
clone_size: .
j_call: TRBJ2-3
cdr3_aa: CASSFGIAGSPSTDTQYF
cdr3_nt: TGTGCCAGCAGCTTTGGAATAGCGGGGTCTCCGAGCACAGATACGCAGTATTTT

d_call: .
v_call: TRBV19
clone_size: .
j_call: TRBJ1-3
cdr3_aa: CASSLDRGNTIYF
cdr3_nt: TGTGCCAGTAGTTTGGACAGAGGAAACACCATATATTTT

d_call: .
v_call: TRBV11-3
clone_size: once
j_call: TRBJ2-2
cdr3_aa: CASSLRGGTGELFF
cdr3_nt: TGTGCCAGCAGCTTAAGGGGCGGCACCGGGGAGCTGTTTTTT

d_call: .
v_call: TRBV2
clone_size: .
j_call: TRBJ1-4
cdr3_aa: CASSRDHNEKLFF
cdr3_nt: TGTGCCAGCAGTCGAGATCATAATGAAAAACTGTTTTTT

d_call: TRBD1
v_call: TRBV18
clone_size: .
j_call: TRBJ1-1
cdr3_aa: CASSPGTGVTTEAFF
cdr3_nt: TGTGCCAGCTCACCAGGGACAGGGGTAACAACTGAAGCTTTCTTT

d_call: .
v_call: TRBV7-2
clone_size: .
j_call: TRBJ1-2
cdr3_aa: CASSQPYQGTGYTF
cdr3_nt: TGTGCCAGCAGCCAACCGTATCAGGGTACCGGCTACACCTTC

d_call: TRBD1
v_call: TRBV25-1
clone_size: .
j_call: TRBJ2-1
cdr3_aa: CASSELAGTGGIYEQFF
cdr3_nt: TGTGCCAGCAGTGAATTGGCAGGGACAGGGGGCATATATGAGCAGTTCTTC

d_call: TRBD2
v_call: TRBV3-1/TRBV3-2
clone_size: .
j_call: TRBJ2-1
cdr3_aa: CASSPTSGGANEQFF
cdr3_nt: TGTGCCAGCAGCCCTACTAGCGGGGGGGCTAATGAGCAGTTCTTC

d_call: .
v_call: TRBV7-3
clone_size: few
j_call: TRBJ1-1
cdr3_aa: CASSLTRNTEAFF
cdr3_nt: TGTGCCAGCAGCTTGACAAGGAACACTGAAGCTTTCTTT